This T cell receptor beta chain comes out of a study of blood T cell repertoires in COVID-19. Measured with immunoSEQ multiplex PCR; TCRdb has only the in-frame clones, and not every one. The sample lists over 100,000 clones, 85% to 90% occurring once. Per the germline V gene, CDR1 is MNHEY and CDR2 is SVGAGI. The CDR3 spans 14 residues. V was shortened by 0 bases and J by 6 bases, with 10 bases between the two germline ends. The source of this sequence is a man between 50 and 59 years old with active or convalescent COVID-19. The V gene is TRBV6-5, the J gene TRBJ2-3; perhaps TRBD2 as D (5 bases). The sequenced sample was peripheral blood. Here the CDR3 reads CASSYSSGSDTQYF. For the CDR3, the DNA is TGTGCCAGCAGTTACTCGAGCGGCTCGGATACGCAGTATTTT.